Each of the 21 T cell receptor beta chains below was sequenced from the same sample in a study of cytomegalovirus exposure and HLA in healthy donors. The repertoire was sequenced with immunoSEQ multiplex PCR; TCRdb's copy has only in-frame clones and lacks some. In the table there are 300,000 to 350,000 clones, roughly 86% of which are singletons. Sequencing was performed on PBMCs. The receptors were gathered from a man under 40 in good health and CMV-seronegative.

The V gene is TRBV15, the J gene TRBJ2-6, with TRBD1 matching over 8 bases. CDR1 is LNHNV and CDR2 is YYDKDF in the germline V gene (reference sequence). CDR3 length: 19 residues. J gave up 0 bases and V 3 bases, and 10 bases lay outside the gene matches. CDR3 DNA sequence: TGTGCCACCAGCAGTACAGGGGGGTCTATTAGCTCTGGGGCCAACGTCCTGACTTTC. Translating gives CATSSTGGSISSGANVLTF.

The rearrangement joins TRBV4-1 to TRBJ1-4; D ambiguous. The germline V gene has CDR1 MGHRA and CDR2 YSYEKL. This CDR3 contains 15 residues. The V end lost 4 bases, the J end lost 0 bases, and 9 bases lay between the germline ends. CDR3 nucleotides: TGCGCCAGCAGCCCCCTTCTAACAACTAATGAAAAACTGTTTTTT. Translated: CASSPLLTTNEKLFF.

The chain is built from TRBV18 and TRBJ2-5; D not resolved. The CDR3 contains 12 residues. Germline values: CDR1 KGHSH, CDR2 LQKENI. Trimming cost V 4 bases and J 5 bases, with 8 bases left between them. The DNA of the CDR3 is TGTGCCAGCTCACTCTCTAGGGAGACCCAGTACTTC. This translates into CASSLSRETQYF.

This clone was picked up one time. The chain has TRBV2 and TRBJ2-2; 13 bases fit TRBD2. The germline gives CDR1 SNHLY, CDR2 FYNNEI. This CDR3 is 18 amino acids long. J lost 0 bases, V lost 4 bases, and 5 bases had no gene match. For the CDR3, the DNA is TGTGCCAGCAGTGTAGGGGGACTAGCGGGGACGAACACCGGGGAGCTGTTTTTT. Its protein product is CASSVGGLAGTNTGELFF.

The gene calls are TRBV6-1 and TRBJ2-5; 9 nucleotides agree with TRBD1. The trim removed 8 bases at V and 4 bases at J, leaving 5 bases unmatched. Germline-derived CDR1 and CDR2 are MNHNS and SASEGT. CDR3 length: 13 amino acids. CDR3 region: CASPVDRGETQYF. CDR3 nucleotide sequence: TGTGCCAGCCCCGTGGACAGGGGAGAGACCCAGTACTTC.

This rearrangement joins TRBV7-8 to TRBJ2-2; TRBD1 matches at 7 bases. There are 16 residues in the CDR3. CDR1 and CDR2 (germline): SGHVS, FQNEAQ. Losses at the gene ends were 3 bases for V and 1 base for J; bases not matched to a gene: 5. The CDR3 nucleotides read TGTGCCAGCAGCTTCCGGACAGGCAGGAACACCGGGGAGCTGTTTTTT. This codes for CASSFRTGRNTGELFF.

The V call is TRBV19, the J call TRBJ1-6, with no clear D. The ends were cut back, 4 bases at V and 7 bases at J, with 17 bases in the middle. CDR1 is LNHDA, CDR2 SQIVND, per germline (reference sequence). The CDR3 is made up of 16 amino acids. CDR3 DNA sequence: TGTGCCAGTAGTACGTCATCGATACCACGGAATTCACCCCTCCACTTT. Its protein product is CASSTSSIPRNSPLHF.

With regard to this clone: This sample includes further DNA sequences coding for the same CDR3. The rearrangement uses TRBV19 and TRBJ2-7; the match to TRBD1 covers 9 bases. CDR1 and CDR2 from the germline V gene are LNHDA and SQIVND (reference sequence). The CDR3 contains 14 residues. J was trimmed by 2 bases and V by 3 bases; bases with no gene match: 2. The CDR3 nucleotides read TGTGCCAGTAGTATCGACAGGGGGACCTACGAGCAGTACTTC. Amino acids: CASSIDRGTYEQYF.

CDR3 region: CASSSDYTGSGRGALHF. Written as DNA, the CDR3 is TGTGCCAGCTCGAGTGATTATACAGGGTCCGGCCGGGGAGCCCTCCACTTT. The gene calls are TRBV18 and TRBJ1-6; D perhaps matches TRBD1 (6 bases). This CDR3 comprises 17 residues. Germline CDR1 and CDR2: KGHSH and LQKENI. The germline V and J ends were trimmed by 6 bases and 14 bases, with 29 bases remaining between them. Drawing the rest from reference TRBV18 and TRBJ1-6, the complete variable domain is NAGVMQNPRHLVRRRGQEARLRCSPMKGHSHVYWYRQLPEEGLKFMVYLQKENIIDESGMPKERFSAEFPKEGPSILRIQQVVRGDSAAYFCASSSDYTGSGRGALHFGNGTRLTVT.

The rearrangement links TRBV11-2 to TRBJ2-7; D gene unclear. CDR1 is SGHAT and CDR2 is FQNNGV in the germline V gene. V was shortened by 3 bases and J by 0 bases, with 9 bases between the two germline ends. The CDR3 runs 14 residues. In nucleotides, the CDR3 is TGTGCCAGCAGCTTGAGCCAAAGCTCCTACGAGCAGTACTTC. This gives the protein CASSLSQSSYEQYF.

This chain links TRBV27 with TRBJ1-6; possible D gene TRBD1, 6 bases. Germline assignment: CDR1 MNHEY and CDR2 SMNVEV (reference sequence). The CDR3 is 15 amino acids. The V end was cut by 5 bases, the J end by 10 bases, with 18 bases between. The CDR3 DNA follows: TGTGCCAGCAGTAGCCGCTACAGGGTCCCCTCACCCCTCCACTTT. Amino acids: CASSSRYRVPSPLHF.

The CDR3 coding sequence is TGTGCCAGCGGGACAGGGTTTGGCAATCAGCCCCAGCATTTT. This codes for CASGTGFGNQPQHF. The chain is built from TRBV2 and TRBJ1-5, with TRBD1 identical over 9 bases. V lost 8 bases and J lost 2; bases outside the gene matches: 4. The CDR3 has 14 amino acids. Germline CDR1 is SNHLY and CDR2 is FYNNEI.

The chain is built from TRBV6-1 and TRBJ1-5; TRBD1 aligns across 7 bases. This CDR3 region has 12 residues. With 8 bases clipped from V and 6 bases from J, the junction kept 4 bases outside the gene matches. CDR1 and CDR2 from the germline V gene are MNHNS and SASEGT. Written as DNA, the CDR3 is TGTGCCAGCCGGGACAGCTCTCAGCCCCAGCATTTT. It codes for CASRDSSQPQHF.

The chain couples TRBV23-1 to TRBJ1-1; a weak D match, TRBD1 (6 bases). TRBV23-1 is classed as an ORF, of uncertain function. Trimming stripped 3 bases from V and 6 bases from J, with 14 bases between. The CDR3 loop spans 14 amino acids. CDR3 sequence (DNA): TGCGCCAGCAGTCATTACTCGGGGGGCCCTGAAGCTTTCTTT. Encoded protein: CASSHYSGGPEAFF.

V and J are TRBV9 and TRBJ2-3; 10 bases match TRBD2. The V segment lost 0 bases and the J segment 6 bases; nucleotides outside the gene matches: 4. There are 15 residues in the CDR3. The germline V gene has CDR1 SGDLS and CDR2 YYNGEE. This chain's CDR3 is CASSVEGLASDTQYF. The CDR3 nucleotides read TGTGCCAGCAGCGTAGAGGGACTAGCGAGTGATACGCAGTATTTT.

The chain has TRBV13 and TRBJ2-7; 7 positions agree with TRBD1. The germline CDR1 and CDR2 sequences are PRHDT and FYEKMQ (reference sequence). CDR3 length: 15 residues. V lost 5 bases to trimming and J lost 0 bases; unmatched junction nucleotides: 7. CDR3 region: CASSAGTESSYEQYF. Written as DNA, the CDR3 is TGTGCCAGCAGCGCCGGGACAGAAAGCTCCTACGAGCAGTACTTC.

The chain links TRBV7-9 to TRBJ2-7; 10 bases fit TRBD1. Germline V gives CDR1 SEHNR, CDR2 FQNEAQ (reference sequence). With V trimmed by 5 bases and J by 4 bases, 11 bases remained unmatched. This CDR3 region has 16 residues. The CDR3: CASSRLAGQGVYEQYF. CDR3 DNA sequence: TGTGCCAGCAGCAGGCTTGCCGGACAGGGGGTTTACGAGCAGTACTTC.

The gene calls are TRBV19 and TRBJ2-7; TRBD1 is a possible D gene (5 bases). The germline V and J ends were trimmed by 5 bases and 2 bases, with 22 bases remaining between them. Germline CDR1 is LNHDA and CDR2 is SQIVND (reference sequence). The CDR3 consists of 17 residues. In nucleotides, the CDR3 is TGTGCCAGTAGTGCCGACTTCACCAGGGATGGGACCTACGAGCAGTACTTC. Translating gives CASSADFTRDGTYEQYF.

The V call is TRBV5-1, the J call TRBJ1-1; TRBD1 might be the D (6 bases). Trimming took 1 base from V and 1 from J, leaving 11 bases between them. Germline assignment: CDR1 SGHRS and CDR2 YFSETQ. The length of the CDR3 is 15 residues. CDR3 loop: CASSLFRQANTEAFF. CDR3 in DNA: TGCGCCAGCAGCTTGTTTAGACAGGCGAACACTGAAGCTTTCTTT. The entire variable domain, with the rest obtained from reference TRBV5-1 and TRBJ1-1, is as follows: KAGVTQTPRYLIKTRGQQVTLSCSPISGHRSVSWYQQTPGQGLQFLFEYFSETQRNKGNFPGRFSGRQFSNSRSEMNVSTLELGDSALYLCASSLFRQANTEAFFGQGTRLTVV.

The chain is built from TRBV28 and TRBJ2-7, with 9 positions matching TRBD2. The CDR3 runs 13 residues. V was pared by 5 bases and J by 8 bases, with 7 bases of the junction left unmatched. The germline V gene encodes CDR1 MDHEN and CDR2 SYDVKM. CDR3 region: CASSGVRGGQQYF. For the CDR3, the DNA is TGTGCCAGCAGTGGGGTGCGGGGGGGACAGCAGTACTTC.

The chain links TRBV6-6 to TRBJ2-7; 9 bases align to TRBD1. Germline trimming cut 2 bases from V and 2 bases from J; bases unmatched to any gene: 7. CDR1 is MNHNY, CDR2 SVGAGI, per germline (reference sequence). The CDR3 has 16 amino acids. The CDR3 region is CASSYRDREGTYEQYF. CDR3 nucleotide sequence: TGTGCCAGCAGTTACCGGGACAGGGAGGGCACCTACGAGCAGTACTTC.